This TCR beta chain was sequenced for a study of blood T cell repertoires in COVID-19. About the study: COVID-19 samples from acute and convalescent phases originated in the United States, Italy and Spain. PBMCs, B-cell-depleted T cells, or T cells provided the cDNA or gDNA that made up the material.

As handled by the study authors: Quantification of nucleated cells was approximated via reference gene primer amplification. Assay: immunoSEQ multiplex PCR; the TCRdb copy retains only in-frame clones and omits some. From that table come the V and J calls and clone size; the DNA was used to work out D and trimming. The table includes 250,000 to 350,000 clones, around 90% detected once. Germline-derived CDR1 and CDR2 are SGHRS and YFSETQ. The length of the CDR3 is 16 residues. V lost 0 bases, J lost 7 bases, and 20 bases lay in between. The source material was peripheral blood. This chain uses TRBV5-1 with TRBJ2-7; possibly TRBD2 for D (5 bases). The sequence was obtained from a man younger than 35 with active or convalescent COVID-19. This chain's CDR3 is CASSLAGVPKGGEQYF. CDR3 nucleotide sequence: TGCGCCAGCAGCTTGGCCGGGGTCCCTAAAGGTGGGGAGCAGTACTTC.